Listed below are T cell receptor beta chains from one sample, sequenced in a study of T cells after yellow fever vaccination. TCRdb recomputed calls from the 5' RACE reads with MiXCR, one row per CDR3 protein. The table lists just over 25,000 distinct CDR3 sequences, around 5.5% of them singletons. This sample comprised PBMCs, either bulk or a sorted T-cell subset (CD4+, CD8+, memory, or dextramer-sorted; not recorded which), obtained 15 days after the yellow fever booster vaccination. The receptor set was obtained from a man aged 25-40 years who received the YFV17D yellow fever vaccine. Both conserved end residues are part of each CDR3. The order of the fields is J gene, D gene, clone size, V gene, CDR3 DNA, CDR3 protein. A D gene is named only where the DNA matches it firmly. A clone size is listed for some rows: how often the clone was seen (once, few, many), or a class if it is expanded.

>TRBJ2-7|NA|many|TRBV11-2
TGTGCCAGCAGCTTAGTCGGGGGTCCCTACGAGCAGTACTTC
CASSLVGGPYEQYF
>TRBJ2-2|NA|few|TRBV7-2
TGTGCCAGCAGCTTAGCCGGGAAATTAACCAGGGAGCTGTTTTTT
CASSLAGKLTRELFF
>TRBJ2-7|TRBD2|many|TRBV3-1
TGTGCCAGCAGCTATGGGACTAGCTCTTGGCGGGAGCAGTACTTC
CASSYGTSSWREQYF
>TRBJ2-7|NA|many|TRBV7-2
TGTGCCAGCAGCTTAGAGACCACCTACGAGCAGTACTTC
CASSLETTYEQYF
>TRBJ2-7|TRBD2|many|TRBV4-3
TGCGCCAGCAGCCAAGAACAACTAGCGGGAGCCTACGAGCAGTACTTC
CASSQEQLAGAYEQYF
>TRBJ1-4|TRBD1|many|TRBV20-1
TGCAGTGCTAGAGGTGGGACAGGCGAAAAACTGTTTTTT
CSARGGTGEKLFF
>TRBJ2-5|TRBD2|many|TRBV12-3/TRBV12-4
TGTGCCAGCACCATCGGAGCGGGAGGTGAGACCCAGTACTTC
CASTIGAGGETQYF
>TRBJ2-7|TRBD1|many|TRBV5-1
TGCGCCAGCAGCCGCTGGACAGGGGGTTCGTACGAGCAGTACTTC
CASSRWTGGSYEQYF
>TRBJ2-2|NA|many|TRBV7-9
TGTGCCAGCAGCTTAGGATACACCGGGGAGCTGTTTTTT
CASSLGYTGELFF
>TRBJ2-7|TRBD2|many|TRBV20-1
TGCAGTGCGGTCCCAGCGGGACGCGGCGCCTACGAGCAGTACTTC
CSAVPAGRGAYEQYF
>TRBJ2-5|NA|many|TRBV19
TGTGCCAGTAGTGTCCCAGAACAAGAGACCCAGTACTTC
CASSVPEQETQYF
>TRBJ1-6|NA|many|TRBV20-1
TGCAGTGCTAGAGTGGGTAGCTACGATTCACCCCTCCACTTT
CSARVGSYDSPLHF
>TRBJ2-3|TRBD2|many|TRBV20-1
TGCAGTCCCTCGGGAGGACCCGATACGCAGTATTTT
CSPSGGPDTQYF
>TRBJ2-1|TRBD2|many|TRBV20-1
TGCAGTGCTAGCCTGCTAGCGGGAGGGCCGGTACATGAGCAGTTCTTC
CSASLLAGGPVHEQFF
>TRBJ2-1|NA|NA|TRBV28
TGTGCCAGCCGGAGTGGGGCCGCAGGCGGAGATGAGCAGTTCTTC
CASRSGAAGGDEQFF
>TRBJ1-3|NA|many|TRBV7-2
TGTGCCAGCAGCTTTCAGACCACAGGGTCAACTGGAAACACCATATATTTT
CASSFQTTGSTGNTIYF
>TRBJ2-1|NA|many|TRBV11-2
TGTGCCAGCAGCGGAATCTCTCAGGCGGCAGGTGAGCAGTTCTTC
CASSGISQAAGEQFF
>TRBJ1-5|NA|many|TRBV11-2
TGTGCCAGCAGCTTAGGGCAGTTCAATCAGCCCCAGCATTTT
CASSLGQFNQPQHF
>TRBJ2-5|NA|many|TRBV12-3/TRBV12-4
TGTGCCAGCAGTTTGTGGGATCAAGAGACCCAGTACTTC
CASSLWDQETQYF
>TRBJ1-6|NA|many|TRBV7-9
TGTGCCAGCAGCCCTAGCATTGATAATTCACCCCTCCACTTT
CASSPSIDNSPLHF
>TRBJ1-2|TRBD1|many|TRBV29-1
TGCAGCGTCTGGGACAGGGGGAGCTATGGCTACACCTTC
CSVWDRGSYGYTF
>TRBJ2-2|TRBD1|few|TRBV5-1
TGCGCCAGCAGCTTGACATTGGGAGGACAGGGGACGAACACCGGGGAGCTGTTTTTT
CASSLTLGGQGTNTGELFF
>TRBJ2-7|TRBD1|many|TRBV7-8
TGTGCCAGCAGCTTCCGGGACAGGGGCTACGAGCAGTACTTC
CASSFRDRGYEQYF
>TRBJ2-7|NA|many|TRBV5-1
TGCGCCAGCAGCTTGGCCACAGAATACGAGCAGTACTTC
CASSLATEYEQYF
>TRBJ2-7|NA|many|TRBV5-6
TGTGCCAGCAGCTTTTCACATGTCTCCTACGAGCAGTACTTC
CASSFSHVSYEQYF
>TRBJ2-2|TRBD2|many|TRBV4-3
TGCGCCAGCAGCCAGGGGACTAGCGGCACCGGGGAGCTGTTTTTT
CASSQGTSGTGELFF
>TRBJ2-5|TRBD2|many|TRBV6-1
TGTGCCAGTGGACTAGCGGGAGGCCTAGTGGAGACCCAGTACTTC
CASGLAGGLVETQYF
>TRBJ2-6|NA|NA|TRBV4-3
TGCGCCAGCAGCCGAGCGGCAGGGGCGGGATGGGTCCTGACTTTC
CASSRAAGAGWVLTF
>TRBJ2-1|NA|medium-sized|TRBV12-3/TRBV12-4
TGTGCCAGCAGTTTAGCGGGTAGCGCTGAGCAGTTCTTC
CASSLAGSAEQFF
>TRBJ2-7|NA|many|TRBV20-1
TGCAGTGCTAAAAATCTAGGCCGCTACGAGCAGTACTTC
CSAKNLGRYEQYF
>TRBJ2-1|NA|many|TRBV27
TGTGCCAGCAGTGGGGCGGTCTCCTACAATGAGCAGTTCTTC
CASSGAVSYNEQFF
>TRBJ1-4|NA|many|TRBV6-5
TGTGCCAGCAGTTCCCCCCAACAGGGCGAAAAACTGTTTTTT
CASSSPQQGEKLFF
>TRBJ2-5|NA|many|TRBV5-1
TGCGCCAGCAGCTTGGGGAGCGGTGGGATAGAGACCCAGTACTTC
CASSLGSGGIETQYF
>TRBJ1-4|TRBD1|many|TRBV20-1
TGCAGTGCTCAACAGGGGGCGCGGGAAAAACTGTTTTTT
CSAQQGAREKLFF